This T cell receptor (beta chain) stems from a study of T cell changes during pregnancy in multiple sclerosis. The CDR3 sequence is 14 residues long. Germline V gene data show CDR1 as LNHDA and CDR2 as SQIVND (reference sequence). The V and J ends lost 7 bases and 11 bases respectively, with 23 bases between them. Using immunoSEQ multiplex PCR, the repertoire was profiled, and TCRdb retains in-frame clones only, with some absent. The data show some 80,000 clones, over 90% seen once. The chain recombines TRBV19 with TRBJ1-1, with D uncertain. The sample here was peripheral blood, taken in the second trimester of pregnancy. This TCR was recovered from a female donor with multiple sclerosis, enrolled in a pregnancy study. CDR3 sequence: CASNPAGSILVAFF. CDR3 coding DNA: TGTGCCAGTAACCCGGCAGGCTCCATTCTTGTCGCTTTCTTT.